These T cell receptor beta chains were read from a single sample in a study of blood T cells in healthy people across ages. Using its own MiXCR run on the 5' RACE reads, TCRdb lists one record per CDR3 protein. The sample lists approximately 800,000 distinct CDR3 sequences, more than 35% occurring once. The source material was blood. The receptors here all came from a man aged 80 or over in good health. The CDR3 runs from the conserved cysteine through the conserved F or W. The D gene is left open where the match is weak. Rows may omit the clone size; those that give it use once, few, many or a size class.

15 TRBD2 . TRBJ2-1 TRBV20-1 TGCAGTGCCTCCGGTGGGGCTAGCGGGAGGGCTGAGCAGTTCTTC CSASGGASGRAEQFF
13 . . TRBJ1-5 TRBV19 TGTGCCAGTAAGACGGCGGGTAACCAGCCCCAGCATTTT CASKTAGNQPQHF
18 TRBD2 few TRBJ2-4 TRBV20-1 TGCAGTGCTAGAGATCGGGCGGGACTAAGCCTAGCCAAAAACATTCAGTACTTC CSARDRAGLSLAKNIQYF
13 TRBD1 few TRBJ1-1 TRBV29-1 TGCAGCGTCGCCGGGACAGCGAACACTGAAGCTTTCTTT CSVAGTANTEAFF
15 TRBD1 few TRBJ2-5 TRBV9 TGTGCCAGCAGCGTAGCGCCGACAGGGCAAGAGACCCAGTACTTC CASSVAPTGQETQYF
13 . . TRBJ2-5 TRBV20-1 TGCAGTGCGCGGGACATTGTACAAGAGACCCAGTACTTC CSARDIVQETQYF
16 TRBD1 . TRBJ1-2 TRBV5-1 TGCGCCAGCAGCTTGGATCCGGGACAGGATTTCCGTGGCTACACCTTC CASSLDPGQDFRGYTF
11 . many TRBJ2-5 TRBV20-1 TGCAGTGCTTGGACCACTGGGGCCCAGTACTTC CSAWTTGAQYF
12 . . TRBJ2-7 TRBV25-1 TGTGCCAGCAAGGGGGGGGCCCACGAGCAGTACTTC CASKGGAHEQYF
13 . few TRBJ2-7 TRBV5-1 TGCGCCAGCAGCTTGGCCGAACATCTCGAGCAGTACTTC CASSLAEHLEQYF
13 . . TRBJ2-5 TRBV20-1 TGCAGTGCCGCAAGGGAGGGGGGAGAGACCCAGTACTTC CSAAREGGETQYF
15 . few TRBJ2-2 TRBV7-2 TGTGCCAGCAGCTTCGCCGGGCTAGGTCAGGGGGAGCTGTTTTTT CASSFAGLGQGELFF
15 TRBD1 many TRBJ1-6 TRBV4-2 TGTGCCAGCAGCCCTGATACAGGGGGGGCTTCACCCCTCCACTTT CASSPDTGGASPLHF
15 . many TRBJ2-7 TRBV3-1 TGTGCCACGGGCAGGTCTTTTGGACGGGAGCCCGAGCAGTACTTC CATGRSFGREPEQYF
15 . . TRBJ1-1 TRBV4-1 TGCGCCAGCAGCCAAGATCCCGGGATGAACACTGAAGCTTTCTTT CASSQDPGMNTEAFF
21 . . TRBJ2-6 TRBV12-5 TGTGCTAGTGGTTTGGTAGGTCTTAGGGCAGATACCCTCTGGAGGGCCAACGTCCTGACTTTC CASGLVGLRADTLWRANVLTF
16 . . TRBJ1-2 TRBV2 TGTGCCAGCTTGAGGACCGTGGGGGCCCCGGCTTATGGCTACACCTTC CASLRTVGAPAYGYTF
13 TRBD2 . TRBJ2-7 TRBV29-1 TGCAGCGTGCAACTAGCGGGAGACGGGGCCCAGTACTTC CSVQLAGDGAQYF
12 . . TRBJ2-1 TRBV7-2 TGTGCCAGCAGCTTATCGGGCTACCAGCAGTTCTTC CASSLSGYQQFF
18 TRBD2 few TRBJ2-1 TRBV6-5 TGTGCCAGCAGTTACTCTTTCGCTAGCGGAGGTACCGACAATGAGCAGTTCTTC CASSYSFASGGTDNEQFF
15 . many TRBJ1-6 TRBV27 TGTGCCAGCAGTTTAGAGGTCTCCTATAATTCACCCCTCCACTTT CASSLEVSYNSPLHF
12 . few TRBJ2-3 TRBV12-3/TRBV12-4 TGTGCCAGCCCACCGGAGGGGAATACGCAGTATTTT CASPPEGNTQYF
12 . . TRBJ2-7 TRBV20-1 TGCAGTGCTAGAGTACTCCTAAATGAGCAGTACTTC CSARVLLNEQYF
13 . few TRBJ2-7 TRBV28 TGTGCCAGCAGTTTGAGTAGGCCTGGGGAGCAGTACTTC CASSLSRPGEQYF
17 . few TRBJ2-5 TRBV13 TGTGCCAGCAGCCCCCTTTCGGGCAGGGATGAGTGGGAGACCCAGTACTTC CASSPLSGRDEWETQYF
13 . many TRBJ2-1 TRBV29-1 TGCAGCGTTGGGGCTAGCAGATACAATGAGCAGTTCTTC CSVGASRYNEQFF
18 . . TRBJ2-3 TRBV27 TGTGCCAGCAGTTATCCCAATGATCAAGACCCTAGCACAGATACGCAGTATTTT CASSYPNDQDPSTDTQYF
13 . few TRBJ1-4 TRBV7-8 TGTGCCAGCAGCTGGGGGTCTAATGAAAAACTGTTTTTT CASSWGSNEKLFF
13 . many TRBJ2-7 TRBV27 TGTGCCAGCGCAGTGTCGAGCTCCTACGAGCAGTACTTC CASAVSSSYEQYF
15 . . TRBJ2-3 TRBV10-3 TGTGCCATCAGTGAGTCCACTAATATACCAGATACGCAGTATTTT CAISESTNIPDTQYF
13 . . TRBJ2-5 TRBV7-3 TGTGCCAGCAGCTTATCACCCTTCAATGAGCAGTACTTC CASSLSPFNEQYF
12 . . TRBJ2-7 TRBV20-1 TGCAGTGCCACCTCGGGGCTCTACGAGCAGTACTTC CSATSGLYEQYF
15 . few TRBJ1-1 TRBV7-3 TGTGCCAGCAGCCCCGAGGGAGGGAAAAACACTGAAGCTTTCTTT CASSPEGGKNTEAFF
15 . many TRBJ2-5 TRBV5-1 TGCGCCAGCAGCTTGGTTCCAGGGGAGGTAGAGACCCAGTACTTC CASSLVPGEVETQYF